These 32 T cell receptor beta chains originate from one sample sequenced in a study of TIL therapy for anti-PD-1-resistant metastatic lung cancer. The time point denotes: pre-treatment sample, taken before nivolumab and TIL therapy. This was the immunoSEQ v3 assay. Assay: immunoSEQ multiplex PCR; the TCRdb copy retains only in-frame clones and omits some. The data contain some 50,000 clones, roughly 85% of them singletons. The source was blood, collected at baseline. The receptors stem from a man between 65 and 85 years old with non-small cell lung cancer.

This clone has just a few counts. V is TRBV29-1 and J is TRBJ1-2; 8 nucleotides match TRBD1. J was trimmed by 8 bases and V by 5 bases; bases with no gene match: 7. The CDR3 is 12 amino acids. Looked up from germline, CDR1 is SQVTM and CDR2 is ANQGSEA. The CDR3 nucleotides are TGCAGCGTTAGCACCCAGGGGGCCGGCTACACCTTC. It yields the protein CSVSTQGAGYTF.

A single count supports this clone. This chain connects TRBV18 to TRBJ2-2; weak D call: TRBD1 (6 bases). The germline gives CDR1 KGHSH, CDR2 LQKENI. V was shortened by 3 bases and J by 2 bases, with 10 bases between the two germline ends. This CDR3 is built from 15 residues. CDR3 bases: TGTGCCAGCTCACCCAAGGGACACAACACCGGGGAGCTGTTTTTT. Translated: CASSPKGHNTGELFF. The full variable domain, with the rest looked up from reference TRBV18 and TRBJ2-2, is NAGVMQNPRHLVRRRGQEARLRCSPMKGHSHVYWYRQLPEEGLKFMVYLQKENIIDESGMPKERFSAEFPKEGPSILRIQQVVRGDSAAYFCASSPKGHNTGELFFGEGSRLTVL.

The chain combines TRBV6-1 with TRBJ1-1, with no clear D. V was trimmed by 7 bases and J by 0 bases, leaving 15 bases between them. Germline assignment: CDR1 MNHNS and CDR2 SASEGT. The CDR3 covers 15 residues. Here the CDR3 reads CASTPRAGVNTEAFF. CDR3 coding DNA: TGTGCCAGCACCCCGCGGGCGGGAGTGAACACTGAAGCTTTCTTT.

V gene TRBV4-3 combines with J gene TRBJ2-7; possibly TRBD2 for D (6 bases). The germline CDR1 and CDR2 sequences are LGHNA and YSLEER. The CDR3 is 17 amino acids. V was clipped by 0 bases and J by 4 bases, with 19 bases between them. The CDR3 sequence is CASSQDLFTGEVYEQYF. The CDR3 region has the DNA TGCGCCAGCAGCCAAGATCTTTTTACGGGAGAGGTGTACGAGCAGTACTTC.

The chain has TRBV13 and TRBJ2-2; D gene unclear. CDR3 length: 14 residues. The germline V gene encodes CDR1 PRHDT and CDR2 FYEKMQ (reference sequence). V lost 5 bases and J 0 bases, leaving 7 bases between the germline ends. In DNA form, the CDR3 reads TGTGCCAGCAGCCTTACACCGAACACCGGGGAGCTGTTTTTT. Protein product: CASSLTPNTGELFF.

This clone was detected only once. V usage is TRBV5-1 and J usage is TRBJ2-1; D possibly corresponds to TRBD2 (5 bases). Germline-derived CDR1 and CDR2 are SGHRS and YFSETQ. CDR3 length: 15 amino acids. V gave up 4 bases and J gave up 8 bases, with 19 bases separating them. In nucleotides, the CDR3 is TGCGCCAGCAGCCCCAACAACGGGGTGGGATATGAGCAGTTCTTC. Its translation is CASSPNNGVGYEQFF. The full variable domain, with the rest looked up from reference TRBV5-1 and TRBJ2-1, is KAGVTQTPRYLIKTRGQQVTLSCSPISGHRSVSWYQQTPGQGLQFLFEYFSETQRNKGNFPGRFSGRQFSNSRSEMNVSTLELGDSALYLCASSPNNGVGYEQFFGPGTRLTVL.

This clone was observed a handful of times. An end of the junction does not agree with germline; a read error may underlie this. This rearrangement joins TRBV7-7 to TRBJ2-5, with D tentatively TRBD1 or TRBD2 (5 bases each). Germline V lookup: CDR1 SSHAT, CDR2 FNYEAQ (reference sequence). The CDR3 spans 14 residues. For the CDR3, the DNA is TGTGCTAGCAGTGGGACGGGGCTGGGAGAGACCCAGTACTTC. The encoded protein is CASSGTGLGETQYF.

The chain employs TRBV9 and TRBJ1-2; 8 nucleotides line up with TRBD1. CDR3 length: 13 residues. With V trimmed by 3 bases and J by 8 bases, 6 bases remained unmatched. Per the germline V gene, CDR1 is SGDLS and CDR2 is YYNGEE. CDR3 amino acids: CASSGQGLKGYTF. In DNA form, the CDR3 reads TGTGCCAGCAGCGGACAGGGGCTAAAGGGCTACACCTTC. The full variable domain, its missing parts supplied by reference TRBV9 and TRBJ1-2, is DSGVTQTPKHLITATGQRVTLRCSPRSGDLSVYWYQQSLDQGLQFLIQYYNGEERAKGNILERFSAQQFPDLHSELNLSSLELGDSALYFCASSGQGLKGYTFGSGTRLTVV.

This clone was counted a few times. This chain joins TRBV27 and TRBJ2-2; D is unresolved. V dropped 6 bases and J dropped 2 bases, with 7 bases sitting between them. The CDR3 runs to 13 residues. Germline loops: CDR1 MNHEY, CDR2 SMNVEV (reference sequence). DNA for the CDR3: TGTGCCAGCAGATACGAAAACACCGGGGAGCTGTTTTTT. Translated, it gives CASRYENTGELFF.

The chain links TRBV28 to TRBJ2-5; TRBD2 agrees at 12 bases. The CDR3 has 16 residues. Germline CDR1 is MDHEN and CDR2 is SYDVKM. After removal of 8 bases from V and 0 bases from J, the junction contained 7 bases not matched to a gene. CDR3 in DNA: TGTGCCAGCGGGCGGACTAGCGGGGCGTACCAAGAGACCCAGTACTTC. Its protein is CASGRTSGAYQETQYF.

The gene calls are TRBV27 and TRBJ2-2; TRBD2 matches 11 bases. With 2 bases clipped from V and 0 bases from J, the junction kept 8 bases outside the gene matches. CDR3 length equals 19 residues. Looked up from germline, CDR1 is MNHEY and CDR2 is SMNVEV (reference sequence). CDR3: CASSLRGRLAGPNTGELFF. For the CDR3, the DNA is TGTGCCAGCAGTTTAAGGGGGCGACTAGCGGGACCGAACACCGGGGAGCTGTTTTTT.

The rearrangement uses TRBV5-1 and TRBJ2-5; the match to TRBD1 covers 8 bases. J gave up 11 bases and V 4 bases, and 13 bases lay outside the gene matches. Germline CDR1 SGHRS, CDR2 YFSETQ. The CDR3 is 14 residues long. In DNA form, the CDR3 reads TGCGCCAGCAGCGTCCGACAGGGGACAGGTGAGCAGTACTTC. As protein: CASSVRQGTGEQYF. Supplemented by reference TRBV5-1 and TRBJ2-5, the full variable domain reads KAGVTQTPRYLIKTRGQQVTLSCSPISGHRSVSWYQQTPGQGLQFLFEYFSETQRNKGNFPGRFSGRQFSNSRSEMNVSTLELGDSALYLCASSVRQGTGEQYFGPGTRLLVL.

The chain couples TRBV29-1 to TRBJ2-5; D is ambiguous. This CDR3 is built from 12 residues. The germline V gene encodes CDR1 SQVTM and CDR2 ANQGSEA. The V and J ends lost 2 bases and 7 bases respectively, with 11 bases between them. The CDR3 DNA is TGCAGCGTTGAAATGGTTTTTCGGACCCAGTACTTC. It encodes CSVEMVFRTQYF.

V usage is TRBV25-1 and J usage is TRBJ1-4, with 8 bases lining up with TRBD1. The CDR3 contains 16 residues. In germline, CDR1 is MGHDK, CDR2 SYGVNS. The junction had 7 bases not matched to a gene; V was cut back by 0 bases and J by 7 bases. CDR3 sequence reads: CASSEYKGQGGEKLFF. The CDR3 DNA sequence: TGTGCCAGCAGTGAATATAAAGGACAGGGCGGTGAAAAACTGTTTTTT.

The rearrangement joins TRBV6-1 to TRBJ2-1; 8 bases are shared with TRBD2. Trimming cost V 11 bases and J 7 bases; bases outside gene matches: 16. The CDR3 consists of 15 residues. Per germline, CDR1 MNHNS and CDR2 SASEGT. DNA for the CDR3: TGTGCCGGGACCCGTTTTAGCGGGAAATGGAATGAGCAGTTCTTC. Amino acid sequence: CAGTRFSGKWNEQFF.

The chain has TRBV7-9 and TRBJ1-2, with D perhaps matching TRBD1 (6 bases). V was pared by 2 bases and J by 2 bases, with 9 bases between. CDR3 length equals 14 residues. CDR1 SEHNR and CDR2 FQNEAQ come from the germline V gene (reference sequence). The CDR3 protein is CASSLLQGNYGYTF. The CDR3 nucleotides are TGTGCCAGCAGCTTATTACAGGGCAACTATGGCTACACCTTC.

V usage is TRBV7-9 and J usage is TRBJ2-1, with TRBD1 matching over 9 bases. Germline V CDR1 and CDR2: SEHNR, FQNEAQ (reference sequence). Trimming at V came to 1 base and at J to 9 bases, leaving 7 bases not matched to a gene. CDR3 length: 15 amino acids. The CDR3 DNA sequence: TGTGCCAGCAGCTTAGTAGCAGGACAGGGGATTGAGCAGTTCTTC. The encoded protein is CASSLVAGQGIEQFF.

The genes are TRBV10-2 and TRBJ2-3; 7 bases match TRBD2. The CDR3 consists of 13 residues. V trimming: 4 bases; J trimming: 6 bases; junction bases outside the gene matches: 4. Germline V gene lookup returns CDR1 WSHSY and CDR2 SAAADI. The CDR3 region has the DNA TGCGCCAGCAGTGCGGCGGGAGTTGATACGCAGTATTTT. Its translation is CASSAAGVDTQYF.

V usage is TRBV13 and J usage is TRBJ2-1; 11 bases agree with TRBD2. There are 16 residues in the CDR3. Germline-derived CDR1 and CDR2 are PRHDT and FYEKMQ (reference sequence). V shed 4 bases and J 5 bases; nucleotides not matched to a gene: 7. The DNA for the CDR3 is TGTGCCAGCAGCTACCCGGGACTAGCGGTAAACAATGAGCAGTTCTTC. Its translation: CASSYPGLAVNNEQFF.

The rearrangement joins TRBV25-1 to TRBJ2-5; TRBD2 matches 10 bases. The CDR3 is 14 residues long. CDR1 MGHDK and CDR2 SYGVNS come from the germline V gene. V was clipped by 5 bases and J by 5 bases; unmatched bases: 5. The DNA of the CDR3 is TGTGCCAGCAGTTCGCCTAGCGGGAGCGAGACCCAGTACTTC. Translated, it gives CASSSPSGSETQYF.

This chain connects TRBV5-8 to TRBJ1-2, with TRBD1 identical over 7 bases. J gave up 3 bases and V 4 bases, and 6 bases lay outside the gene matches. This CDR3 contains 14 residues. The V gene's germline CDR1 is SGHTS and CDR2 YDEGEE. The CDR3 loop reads CASSKDRSDYGYTF. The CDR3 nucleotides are TGTGCCAGCAGCAAGGACAGGTCGGACTATGGCTACACCTTC.

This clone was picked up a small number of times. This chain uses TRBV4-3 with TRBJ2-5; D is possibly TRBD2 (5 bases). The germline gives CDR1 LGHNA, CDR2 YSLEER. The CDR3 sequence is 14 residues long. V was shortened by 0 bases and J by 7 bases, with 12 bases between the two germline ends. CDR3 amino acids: CASSQDYSAGTQYF. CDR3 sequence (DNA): TGCGCCAGCAGCCAAGATTACTCGGCGGGGACCCAGTACTTC.

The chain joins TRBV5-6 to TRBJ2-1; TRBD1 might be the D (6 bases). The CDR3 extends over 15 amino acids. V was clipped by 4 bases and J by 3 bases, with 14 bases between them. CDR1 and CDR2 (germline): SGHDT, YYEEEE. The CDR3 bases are TGTGCCAGCAGCCTCCCGGGACAAGTCTACAATGAGCAGTTCTTC. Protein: CASSLPGQVYNEQFF.

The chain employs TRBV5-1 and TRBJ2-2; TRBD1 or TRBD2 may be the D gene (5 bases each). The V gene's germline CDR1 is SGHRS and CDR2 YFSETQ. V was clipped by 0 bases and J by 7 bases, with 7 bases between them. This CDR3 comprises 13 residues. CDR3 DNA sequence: TGCGCCAGCAGCTTGGCTGGGGGCGGGGAGCTGTTTTTT. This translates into CASSLAGGGELFF.

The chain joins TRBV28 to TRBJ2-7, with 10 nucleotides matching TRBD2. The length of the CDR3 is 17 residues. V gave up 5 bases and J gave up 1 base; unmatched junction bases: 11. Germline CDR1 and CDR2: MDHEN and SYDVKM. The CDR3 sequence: CASSILSGTSASYEQYF. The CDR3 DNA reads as TGTGCCAGCAGTATACTATCCGGGACTAGCGCTTCCTACGAGCAGTACTTC.

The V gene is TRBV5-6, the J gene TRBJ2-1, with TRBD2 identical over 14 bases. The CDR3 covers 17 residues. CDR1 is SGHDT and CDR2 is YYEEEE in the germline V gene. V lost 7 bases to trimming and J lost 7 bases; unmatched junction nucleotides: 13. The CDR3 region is CASGLAFGTSGSNEQFF. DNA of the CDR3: TGTGCCAGCGGCCTTGCTTTTGGGACTAGCGGGAGTAATGAGCAGTTCTTC.

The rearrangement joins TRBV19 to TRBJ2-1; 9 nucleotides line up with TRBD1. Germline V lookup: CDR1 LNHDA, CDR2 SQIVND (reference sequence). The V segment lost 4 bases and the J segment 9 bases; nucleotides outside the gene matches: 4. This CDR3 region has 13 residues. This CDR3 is CASSTTGGGEQFF. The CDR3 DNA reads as TGTGCCAGTAGTACAACAGGGGGCGGTGAGCAGTTCTTC.

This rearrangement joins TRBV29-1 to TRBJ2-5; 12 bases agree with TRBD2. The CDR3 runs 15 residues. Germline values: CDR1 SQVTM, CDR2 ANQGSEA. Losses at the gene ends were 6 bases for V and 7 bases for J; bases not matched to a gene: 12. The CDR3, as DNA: TGCAGCGTCGGACAAGGACTAGCGGGAACAGGGACCCAGTACTTC. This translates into CSVGQGLAGTGTQYF.

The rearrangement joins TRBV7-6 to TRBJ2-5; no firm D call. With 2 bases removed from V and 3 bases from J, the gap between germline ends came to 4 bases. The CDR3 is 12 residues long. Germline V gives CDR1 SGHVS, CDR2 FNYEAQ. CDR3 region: CASSLLKETQYF. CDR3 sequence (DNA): TGTGCCAGCAGCTTATTGAAAGAGACCCAGTACTTC. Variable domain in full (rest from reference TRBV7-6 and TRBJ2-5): GAGVSQSPRYKVTKRGQDVALRCDPISGHVSLYWYRQALGQGPEFLTYFNYEAQQDKSGLPNDRFSAERPEGSISTLTIQRTEQRDSAMYRCASSLLKETQYFGPGTRLLVL.

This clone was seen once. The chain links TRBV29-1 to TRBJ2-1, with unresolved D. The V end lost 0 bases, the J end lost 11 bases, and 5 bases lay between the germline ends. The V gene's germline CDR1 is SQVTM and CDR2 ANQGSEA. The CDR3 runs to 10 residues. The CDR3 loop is CSVEELQQFF. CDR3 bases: TGCAGCGTTGAAGAGCTACAGCAGTTCTTC.

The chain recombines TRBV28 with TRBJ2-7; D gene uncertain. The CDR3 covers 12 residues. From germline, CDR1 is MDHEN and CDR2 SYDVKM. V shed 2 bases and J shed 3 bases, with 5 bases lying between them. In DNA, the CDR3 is TGTGCCAGCAGTTTACAAATCTACGAGCAGTACTTC. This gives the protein CASSLQIYEQYF.

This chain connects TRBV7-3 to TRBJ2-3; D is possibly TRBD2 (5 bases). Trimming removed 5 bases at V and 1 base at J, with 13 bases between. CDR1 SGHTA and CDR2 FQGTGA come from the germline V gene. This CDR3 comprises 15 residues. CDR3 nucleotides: TGTGCCAGCAGCCTCGGTTCCGGGGGCACAGATACGCAGTATTTT. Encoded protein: CASSLGSGGTDTQYF.